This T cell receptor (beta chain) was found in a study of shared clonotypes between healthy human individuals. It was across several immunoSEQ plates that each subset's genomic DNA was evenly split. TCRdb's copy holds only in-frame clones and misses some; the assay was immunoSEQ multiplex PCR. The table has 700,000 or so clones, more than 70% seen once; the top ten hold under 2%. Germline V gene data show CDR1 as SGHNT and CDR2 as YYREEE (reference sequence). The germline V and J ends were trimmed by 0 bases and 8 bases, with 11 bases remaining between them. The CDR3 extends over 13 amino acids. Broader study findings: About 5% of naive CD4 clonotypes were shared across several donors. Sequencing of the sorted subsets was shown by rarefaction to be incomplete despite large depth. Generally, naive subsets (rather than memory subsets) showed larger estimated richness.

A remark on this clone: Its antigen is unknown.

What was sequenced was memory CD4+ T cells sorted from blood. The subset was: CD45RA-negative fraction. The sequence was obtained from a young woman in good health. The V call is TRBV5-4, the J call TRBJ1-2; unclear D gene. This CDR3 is CASSLERNHGYTF. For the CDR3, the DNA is TGTGCCAGCAGCTTGGAGAGAAATCACGGCTACACCTTC.